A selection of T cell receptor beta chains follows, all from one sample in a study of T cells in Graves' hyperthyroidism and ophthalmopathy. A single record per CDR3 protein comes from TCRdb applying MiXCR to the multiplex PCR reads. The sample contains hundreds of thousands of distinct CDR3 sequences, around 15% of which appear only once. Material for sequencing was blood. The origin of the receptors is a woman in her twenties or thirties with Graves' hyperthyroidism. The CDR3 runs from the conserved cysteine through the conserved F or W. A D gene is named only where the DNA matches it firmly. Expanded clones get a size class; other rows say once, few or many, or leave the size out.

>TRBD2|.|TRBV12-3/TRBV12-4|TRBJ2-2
TGTGCCAGCAGCCCCACTAGCGGGAATGGCTACACCGGGGAGCTGTTTTTT
CASSPTSGNGYTGELFF
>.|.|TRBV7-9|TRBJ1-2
TGTGCCAGCAGCTTAGTAGCACACTATGGCTACACCTTC
CASSLVAHYGYTF
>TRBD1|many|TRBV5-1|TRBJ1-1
TGCGCCAGCCGGGGACAGCCAAACACTGAAGCTTTCTTT
CASRGQPNTEAFF
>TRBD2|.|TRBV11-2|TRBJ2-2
TGTGCCAGCAGTCCTCCCCTTCGACTAGCGGGAGAAACCGGGGAGCTGTTTTTT
CASSPPLRLAGETGELFF
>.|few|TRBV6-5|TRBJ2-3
TGTGCCAGCAGTTACGCCGGGGACAGCACAGATACGCAGTATTTT
CASSYAGDSTDTQYF
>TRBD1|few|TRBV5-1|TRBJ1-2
TGCGCCAGCAGCCCGAAGGGACAGGTGGACTATGGCTACACCTTC
CASSPKGQVDYGYTF
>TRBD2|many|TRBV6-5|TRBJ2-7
TGTGCCAGCAGTTACTCGGGACTAGCGGGAGGGCCCGAGCAGTACTTC
CASSYSGLAGGPEQYF
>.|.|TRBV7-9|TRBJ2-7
TGTGCCGTACAGGGTCGAGCCTACGAGCAGTACTTC
CAVQGRAYEQYF
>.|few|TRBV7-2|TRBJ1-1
TGTGCCAGCAGTTTCCAGGGTGACACTGAAGCTTTCTTT
CASSFQGDTEAFF
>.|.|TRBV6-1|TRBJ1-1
TGTGCCAGCAGAGCGACAGGATGGGACACTGAAGCTTTCTTT
CASRATGWDTEAFF
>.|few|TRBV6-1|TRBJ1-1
TGTGCCAGCAGCATAGTGCCGGGGGGGAACACTGAAGCTTTCTTT
CASSIVPGGNTEAFF
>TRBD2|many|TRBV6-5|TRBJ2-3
TGTGCCAGCAGTTACGGCGGGAGCGGGGCAGATACGCAGTATTTT
CASSYGGSGADTQYF
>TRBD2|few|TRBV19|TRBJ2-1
TGTGCCAGTAGTACTAGCGGGGCTAATGAGCAGTTCTTC
CASSTSGANEQFF
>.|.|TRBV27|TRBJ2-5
TGTGCCAGCAGTTTATCAAGGGTAGTAGAGACCCAGTACTTC
CASSLSRVVETQYF
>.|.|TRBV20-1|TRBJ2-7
TGCAGTGCTAGAATAATGATGGAGGGGGGGCAGTACTTC
CSARIMMEGGQYF
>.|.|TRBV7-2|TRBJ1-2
TGTGCCAGCAGCCAACAAGGGGGGCCCCTAAATAAGGGCTACACCTTC
CASSQQGGPLNKGYTF
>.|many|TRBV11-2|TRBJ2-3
TGTGCCAGCAGCCAGGGGGGGGCTTGGGATACGCAGTATTTT
CASSQGGAWDTQYF
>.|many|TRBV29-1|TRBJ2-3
TGCAGCGCCCTCGTAGGGAGCACAGATACGCAGTATTTT
CSALVGSTDTQYF
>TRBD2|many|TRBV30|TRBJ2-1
TGTGCCTGGAGTATTAGCGGGAGACTTAATGAGCAGTTCTTC
CAWSISGRLNEQFF
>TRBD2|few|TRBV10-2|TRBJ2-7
TGCGCCAGCAGTGAGCTAGCGGGAGGGCCCCAATACGAGCAGTACTTC
CASSELAGGPQYEQYF